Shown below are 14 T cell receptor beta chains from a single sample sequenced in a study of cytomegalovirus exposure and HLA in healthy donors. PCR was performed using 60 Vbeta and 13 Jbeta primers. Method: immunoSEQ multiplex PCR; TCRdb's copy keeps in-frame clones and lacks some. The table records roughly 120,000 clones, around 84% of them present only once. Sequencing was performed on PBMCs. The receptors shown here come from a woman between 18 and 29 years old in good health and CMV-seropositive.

Here the CDR3 reads CASKPPGFHGYTF. The CDR3 DNA follows: TGTGCCAGTAAACCCCCAGGATTTCATGGCTACACCTTC. The gene calls are TRBV19 and TRBJ1-2; no clear D. Trimming shortened V by 7 bases and J by 6 bases, and 15 bases separated the two germline ends. The CDR3 is 13 residues long. Germline V gives CDR1 LNHDA, CDR2 SQIVND (reference sequence).

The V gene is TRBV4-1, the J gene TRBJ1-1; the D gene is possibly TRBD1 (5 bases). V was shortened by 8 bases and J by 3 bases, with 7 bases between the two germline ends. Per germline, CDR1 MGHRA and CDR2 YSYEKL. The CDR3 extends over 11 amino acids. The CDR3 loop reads CASGGYTEAFF. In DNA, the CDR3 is TGCGCCAGCGGGGGGTACACTGAAGCTTTCTTT.

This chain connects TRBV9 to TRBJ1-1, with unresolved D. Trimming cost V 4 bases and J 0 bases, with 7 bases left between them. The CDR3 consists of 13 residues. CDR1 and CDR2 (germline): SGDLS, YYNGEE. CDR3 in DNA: TGTGCCAGCAGCCCGGGATTGAACACTGAAGCTTTCTTT. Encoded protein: CASSPGLNTEAFF.

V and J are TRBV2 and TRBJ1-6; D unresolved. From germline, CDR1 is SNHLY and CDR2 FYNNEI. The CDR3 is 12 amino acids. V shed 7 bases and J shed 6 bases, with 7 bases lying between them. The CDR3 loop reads CASTPLNSPLHF. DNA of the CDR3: TGTGCCAGCACCCCTCTTAATTCACCCCTCCACTTT.

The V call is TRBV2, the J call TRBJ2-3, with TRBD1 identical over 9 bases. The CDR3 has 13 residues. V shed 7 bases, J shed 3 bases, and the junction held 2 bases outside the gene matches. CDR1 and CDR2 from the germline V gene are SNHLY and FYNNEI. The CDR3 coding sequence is TGTGCCAGCAACAGGGGGCAAACAGATACGCAGTATTTT. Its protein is CASNRGQTDTQYF.

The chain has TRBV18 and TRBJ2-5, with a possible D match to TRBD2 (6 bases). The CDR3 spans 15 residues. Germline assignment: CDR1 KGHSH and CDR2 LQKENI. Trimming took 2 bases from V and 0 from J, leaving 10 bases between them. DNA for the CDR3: TGTGCCAGCTCACCAAATGCGGGGAACCAAGAGACCCAGTACTTC. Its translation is CASSPNAGNQETQYF.

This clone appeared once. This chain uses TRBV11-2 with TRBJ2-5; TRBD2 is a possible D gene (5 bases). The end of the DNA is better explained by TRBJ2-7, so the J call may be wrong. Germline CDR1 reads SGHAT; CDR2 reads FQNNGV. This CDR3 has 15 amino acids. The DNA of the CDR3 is TGTGCCAGCAGCCCCCCCACTAGGCAGGATTACGAGCAGTACTTC. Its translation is CASSPPTRQDYEQYF.

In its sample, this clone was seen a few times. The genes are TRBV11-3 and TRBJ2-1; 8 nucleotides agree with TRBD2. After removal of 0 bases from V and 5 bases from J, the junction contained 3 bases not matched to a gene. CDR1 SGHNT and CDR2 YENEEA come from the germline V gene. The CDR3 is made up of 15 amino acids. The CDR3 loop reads CASSLDGGAHNEQFF. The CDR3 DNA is TGTGCCAGCAGCTTAGACGGGGGGGCCCACAATGAGCAGTTCTTC.

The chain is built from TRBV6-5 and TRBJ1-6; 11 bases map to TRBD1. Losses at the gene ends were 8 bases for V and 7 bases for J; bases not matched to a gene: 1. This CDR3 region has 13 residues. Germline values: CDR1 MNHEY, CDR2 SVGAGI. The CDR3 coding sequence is TGTGCCAGCTGGGACAGGGGGAATTCACCCCTCCACTTT. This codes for CASWDRGNSPLHF.

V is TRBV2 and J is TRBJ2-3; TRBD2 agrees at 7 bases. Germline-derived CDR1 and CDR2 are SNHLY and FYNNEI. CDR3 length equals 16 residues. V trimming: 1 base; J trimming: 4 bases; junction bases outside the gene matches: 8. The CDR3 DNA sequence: TGTGCCAGCAGTGAAGGGGGGGGTTGGGTAGCAGATACGCAGTATTTT. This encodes CASSEGGGWVADTQYF.

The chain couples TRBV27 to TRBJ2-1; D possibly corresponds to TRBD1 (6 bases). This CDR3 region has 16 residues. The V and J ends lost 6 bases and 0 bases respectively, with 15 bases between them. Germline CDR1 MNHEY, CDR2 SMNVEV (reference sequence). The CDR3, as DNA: TGTGCCAGCAGGAGGACAGCACAAATCTCCTACAATGAGCAGTTCTTC. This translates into CASRRTAQISYNEQFF.

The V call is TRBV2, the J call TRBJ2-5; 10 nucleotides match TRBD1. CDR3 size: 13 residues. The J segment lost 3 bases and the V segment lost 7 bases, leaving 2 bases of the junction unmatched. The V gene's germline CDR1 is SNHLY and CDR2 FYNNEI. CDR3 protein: CASIGTGEETQYF. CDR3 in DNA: TGTGCCAGCATTGGGACAGGGGAAGAGACCCAGTACTTC.

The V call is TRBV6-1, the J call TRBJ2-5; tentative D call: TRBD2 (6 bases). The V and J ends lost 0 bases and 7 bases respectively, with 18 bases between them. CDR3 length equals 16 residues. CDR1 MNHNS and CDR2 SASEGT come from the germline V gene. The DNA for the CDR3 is TGTGCCAGCAGTGAAGCGGGGGGTTTCCGTTTTGGGACCCAGTACTTC. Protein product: CASSEAGGFRFGTQYF.

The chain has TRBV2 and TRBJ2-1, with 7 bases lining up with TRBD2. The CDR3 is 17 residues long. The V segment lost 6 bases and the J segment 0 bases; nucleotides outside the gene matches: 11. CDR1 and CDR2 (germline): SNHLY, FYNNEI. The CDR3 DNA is TGTGCCAGCAGGGGGACTATGGCCCGGCGCTCCTACAATGAGCAGTTCTTC. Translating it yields CASRGTMARRSYNEQFF.